This passage covers 20 T cell receptor beta chains from one sample sequenced in a study of T cell responses to AZD1222 COVID-19 vaccine. The protocol was immunoSEQ multiplex PCR, while the TCRdb copy is restricted to in-frame clones and leaves out a portion. The table records roughly 120,000 clones, more than 75% of them present only once. This sample comprised peripheral blood, obtained 28 days after the second AZD1222 dose. These receptors were obtained from an adult who received the AZD1222 COVID-19 vaccine.

The chain combines TRBV19 with TRBJ1-5; D unclear. This CDR3 has 14 amino acids. Germline loops: CDR1 LNHDA, CDR2 SQIVND (reference sequence). With 9 bases removed from V and 0 bases from J, the gap between germline ends came to 12 bases. CDR3 sequence: CASTRADSNQPQHF. In DNA form, the CDR3 reads TGTGCCAGCACTCGGGCGGATAGCAATCAGCCCCAGCATTTT.

The sample holds a few counts of this clone. V and J are TRBV14 and TRBJ1-1; D possibly corresponds to TRBD1 (6 bases). This CDR3 comprises 15 residues. V lost 4 bases and J lost 6, with 18 bases in between. The V gene's germline CDR1 is SGHDN and CDR2 FVKESK. The CDR3, as DNA: TGTGCCAGCAGCCTCAGTCAGATTCAGGGGCCTGAAGCTTTCTTT. Amino acids: CASSLSQIQGPEAFF.

V is TRBV7-9 and J is TRBJ2-1; TRBD1 is a possible D gene (5 bases). The germline V and J ends were trimmed by 7 bases and 5 bases, with 12 bases remaining between them. There are 13 residues in the CDR3. Looked up from germline, CDR1 is SEHNR and CDR2 is FQNEAQ (reference sequence). CDR3 region: CASIPGQNNEQFF. DNA for the CDR3: TGTGCCAGCATCCCAGGGCAGAACAATGAGCAGTTCTTC.

The chain employs TRBV7-9 and TRBJ2-5, with 8 bases fitting TRBD1. Germline CDR1 is SEHNR and CDR2 is FQNEAQ (reference sequence). Trimming at V came to 1 base and at J to 5 bases, leaving 6 bases not matched to a gene. CDR3 length: 15 residues. The CDR3: CASSLGGTGTETQYF. The CDR3 nucleotides are TGTGCCAGCAGCTTAGGGGGGACAGGAACGGAGACCCAGTACTTC.

The chain employs TRBV10-3 and TRBJ2-7; 11 positions agree with TRBD2. The J segment lost 1 base and the V segment lost 6 bases, leaving 2 bases of the junction unmatched. The CDR3 is made up of 14 amino acids. In germline, CDR1 is ENHRY, CDR2 SYGVKD. This CDR3 reads CAISGTSGSYEQYF. The CDR3 bases are TGTGCCATCAGCGGGACTAGCGGTTCCTACGAGCAGTACTTC.

This sequence joins TRBV12-3 or TRBV12-4 and TRBJ1-5, with D unresolved. V dropped 6 bases and J dropped 5 bases, with 11 bases sitting between them. The CDR3 contains 13 residues. CDR3 nucleotide sequence: TGTGCCAGCAGGAGGGAGGGAGATCAGCCCCAGCATTTT. Translating gives CASRREGDQPQHF.

This clone was seen repeatedly, ten times or more. The rearrangement joins TRBV6-2 or TRBV6-3 to TRBJ2-5; 12 bases line up with TRBD2. V shed 2 bases, J shed 5 bases, and the junction held 9 bases outside the gene matches. This CDR3 is 17 amino acids long. CDR1 and CDR2 from the germline V gene are MNHEY and SVGEGT. The CDR3 DNA is TGTGCCAGCAGTTACCCATCTAGCGGGGGGGTCGGGGAGACCCAGTACTTC. Translated, it gives CASSYPSSGGVGETQYF.

J is TRBJ1-1 and V is TRBV6-5; the D is unclear. Germline V CDR1 and CDR2: MNHEY, SVGAGI. Trimming cost V 5 bases and J 1 base, with 11 bases left between them. This CDR3 contains 14 residues. The CDR3 reads CASSPLKPNTEAFF. CDR3 bases: TGTGCCAGCAGTCCGTTGAAACCGAACACTGAAGCTTTCTTT.

The chain recombines TRBV28 with TRBJ2-7; D unclear. Germline lookup yields CDR1 MDHEN and CDR2 SYDVKM. The CDR3 is made up of 14 amino acids. V was cut by 3 bases and J by 2 bases, with 11 bases left in between. This chain's CDR3 is CASSFIDRTYEQYF. CDR3 DNA: TGTGCCAGCAGTTTTATTGATAGGACCTACGAGCAGTACTTC.

The chain couples TRBV5-5 to TRBJ1-4; the D is unclear. The CDR3 covers 12 residues. Trimming left V 0 bases short and J 10 bases short, with 7 bases between. CDR1 SGHKS and CDR2 YYEKEE come from the germline V gene (reference sequence). The CDR3 region has the DNA TGTGCCAGCAGCTTGGCGGGAGGAAAACTGTTTTTT. Amino acids: CASSLAGGKLFF.

This clone was recorded only once. The V gene is TRBV3-1 (or the pseudogene TRBV3-2), the J gene TRBJ1-2; D possibly corresponds to TRBD1 (6 bases). V gave up 5 bases and J gave up 5 bases, with 15 bases separating them. CDR1 is LGHDT and CDR2 is YNNKEL in the germline V gene (reference sequence). The length of the CDR3 is 14 residues. CDR3 sequence (DNA): TGTGCCAGCAGCATTCTGGGGGCCAGTTATGGCTACACCTTC. Encoded protein: CASSILGASYGYTF.

This rearrangement joins TRBV19 to TRBJ2-7; 12 bases map to TRBD2. The CDR3 extends over 15 amino acids. Germline V CDR1 and CDR2: LNHDA, SQIVND (reference sequence). V trimming: 10 bases; J trimming: 2 bases; junction bases outside the gene matches: 9. The chain's CDR3 is CATGGTSGPTYEQYF. The CDR3 nucleotides are TGTGCCACCGGAGGGACTAGCGGGCCGACCTACGAGCAGTACTTC.

This chain uses TRBV6-5 with TRBJ2-1, with 8 bases matching TRBD2. Germline V lookup: CDR1 MNHEY, CDR2 SVGAGI. V lost 2 bases, J lost 12 bases, and 12 bases stayed unmatched. The CDR3 loop spans 15 amino acids. The CDR3 sequence is CASSYGRGSGSRQFF. The CDR3 coding sequence is TGTGCCAGCAGTTACGGTAGGGGGAGCGGGAGTCGGCAGTTCTTC.

This sequence joins TRBV19 and TRBJ2-1; a weak D match, TRBD2 (5 bases). Trimming pared 7 bases from V and 4 bases from J, leaving 17 bases between. Germline CDR1 reads LNHDA; CDR2 reads SQIVND (reference sequence). The CDR3 is 15 residues long. The CDR3 nucleotides read TGTGCCAGTACCTCTACGGCCGAGGGATACAATGAGCAGTTCTTC. It codes for CASTSTAEGYNEQFF.

The chain is built from TRBV24-1 and TRBJ2-2; D is tentatively TRBD1 or TRBD2 (5 bases each). V gave up 1 base and J gave up 7 bases, with 9 bases separating them. This CDR3 has 14 residues. The germline V gene encodes CDR1 KGHDR and CDR2 SFDVKD. The CDR3 loop is CATSDFWGIGELFF. The DNA for the CDR3 is TGTGCCACCAGTGATTTTTGGGGGATCGGGGAGCTGTTTTTT.

The CDR3 loop is CASSNRQVSNQPQHF. DNA for the CDR3: TGTGCCAGCAGTAATCGACAGGTTAGCAATCAGCCCCAGCATTTT. The chain recombines TRBV28 with TRBJ1-5, with a weak D call TRBD1 (6 bases). CDR1 MDHEN and CDR2 SYDVKM come from the germline V gene. The ends were cut back, 5 bases at V and 0 bases at J, with 11 bases in the middle. CDR3 length: 15 residues.

The chain couples TRBV5-1 to TRBJ2-1; D is undetermined. This CDR3 has 12 amino acids. The germline V and J ends were trimmed by 2 bases and 7 bases, with 7 bases remaining between them. Germline V gives CDR1 SGHRS, CDR2 YFSETQ. Here the CDR3 DNA reads TGCGCCAGCAGCTTCGCCCTAAATGAGCAGTTCTTC. Its translation: CASSFALNEQFF.

The rearrangement uses TRBV11-1 and TRBJ2-1, with a possible D match to TRBD1 (5 bases). CDR3 length equals 14 residues. Germline CDR1 and CDR2: SGHAT and FQDESV (reference sequence). Between the trimmed V and J ends, which lost 7 bases and 7 bases, there was a span of 17 bases. CDR3 in DNA: TGTGCCAGCACATCCGCAGCAGGGCCTAATGAGCAGTTCTTC. Its protein product is CASTSAAGPNEQFF. The full variable domain, completed using reference TRBV11-1 and TRBJ2-1, is EAEVAQSPRYKITEKSQAVAFWCDPISGHATLYWYRQILGQGPELLVQFQDESVVDDSQLPKDRFSAERLKGVDSTLKIQPAELGDSAMYLCASTSAAGPNEQFFGPGTRLTVL.

CDR3 bases: TGTGCCAGCAGTCCCTCGGGATGGGGCTACACCTTC. Translated, it gives CASSPSGWGYTF. This rearrangement joins TRBV6-5 to TRBJ1-2; no reliable D call. The CDR3 runs 12 residues. V was cut by 5 bases and J by 8 bases, with 12 bases left in between. CDR1 and CDR2 from the germline V gene are MNHEY and SVGAGI.

The V call is TRBV3-1 (or the pseudogene TRBV3-2), the J call TRBJ1-3; possible D gene TRBD1, 5 bases. The germline V gene encodes CDR1 LGHDT and CDR2 YNNKEL (reference sequence). The CDR3 length is 15 residues. Trimming removed 4 bases at V and 1 base at J, with 11 bases between. CDR3 region: CASSPRRGSGNTIYF. The CDR3 nucleotides are TGTGCCAGCAGCCCCCGCCGGGGGTCTGGAAACACCATATATTTT.